Described below is a single T cell receptor (beta chain) sequence and its context. An end of the junction does not agree with germline; a read error may underlie this. The germline gives CDR1 SSHAT, CDR2 FNYEAQ (reference sequence). The CDR3 sequence is 14 residues long. These data originate in a study of OX40 agonist ivuxolimab in advanced cancers. Data came from immunoSEQ multiplex PCR; TCRdb stores just in-frame clones and leaves some out. Here the sample spans over 45,000 clones, 75% to 85% being singletons. The V and J genes are TRBV7-7 and TRBJ2-2; D is tentatively TRBD1 or TRBD2 (5 bases each). The sequence derives from an adult with an advanced solid tumor such as melanoma, head and neck, liver or kidney cancer. Here the sequenced sample was CD4+ or CD8+ T cells sorted from blood, taken in a trial of the OX40 agonist ivuxolimab. The CDR3 region is CASSLGPLKGELFF. The DNA of the CDR3 is TGTGCTAGCAGCCTGGGACCATTAAAGGGGGAGCTGTTTTTT.